Each of the 31 T cell receptor beta chains below was sequenced from the same sample in a study of shared T cell receptors in the human thymus. Here immunoSEQ multiplex PCR was the method, and the copy in TCRdb shows in-frame clones only, minus some. This sample has approximately 580,000 clones, with around 82% found just once. Separately, the same data were catalogued under a study of human thymus T cells.

The sequenced material came from thymocytes. Source of these receptors: a boy in the first two years of life with a congenital heart defect.

This clone showed up just a few times. The chain couples TRBV5-5 to TRBJ1-4, with D unclear. Germline V gene lookup returns CDR1 SGHKS and CDR2 YYEKEE (reference sequence). Trimming removed 0 bases at V and 8 bases at J, with 14 bases between. The CDR3 totals 15 residues. The CDR3 DNA sequence: TGTGCCAGCAGCTTGGTCGGGTCCCATGGAGAAAAACTGTTTTTT. Protein: CASSLVGSHGEKLFF.

This chain links TRBV28 with TRBJ2-3, with a tentative D call TRBD2 (5 bases). This CDR3 has 14 residues. Between the trimmed V and J ends, which lost 5 bases and 5 bases, there was a span of 14 bases. The germline V gene has CDR1 MDHEN and CDR2 SYDVKM. CDR3 sequence: CASSGVWTGDTQYF. For the CDR3, the DNA is TGTGCCAGCAGTGGTGTCTGGACTGGAGATACGCAGTATTTT.

The chain is built from TRBV27 and TRBJ1-2, with TRBD1 as a possible D gene (6 bases). From germline, CDR1 is MNHEY and CDR2 SMNVEV (reference sequence). V lost 8 bases and J lost 1, with 14 bases in between. The CDR3 covers 14 residues. The CDR3 DNA is TGTGCCAGCTGTCCAACAGGGAGTAACTATGGCTACACCTTC. Its translation is CASCPTGSNYGYTF.

J is TRBJ2-5 and V is TRBV11-3; D may be TRBD2 (6 bases). Between the trimmed V and J ends, which lost 2 bases and 6 bases, there was a span of 10 bases. The CDR3 length is 13 residues. Germline loops: CDR1 SGHNT, CDR2 YENEEA. CDR3 amino acids: CASSLRLDKTQYF. The CDR3 coding sequence is TGTGCCAGCAGCTTAAGACTAGACAAGACCCAGTACTTC.

This clone has a handful of counts. CDR3 in amino acids: CASMGARLTGDGNTIYF. In DNA form, the CDR3 reads TGTGCCAGCATGGGGGCCCGGCTGACAGGGGATGGAAACACCATATATTTT. The chain employs TRBV28 and TRBJ1-3, with 8 bases matching TRBD1. Trimming at V came to 7 bases and at J to 3 bases, leaving 14 bases not matched to a gene. The length of the CDR3 is 17 residues. Germline V gene sequence: CDR1 MDHEN, CDR2 SYDVKM.

The chain uses TRBV11-2 and TRBJ1-1; D might be TRBD1 (6 bases). V lost 4 bases and J 7 bases, leaving 13 bases between the germline ends. This CDR3 is built from 13 residues. CDR1 is SGHAT, CDR2 FQNNGV, per germline. The CDR3 loop reads CASSSRGAGEAFF. The CDR3 DNA reads as TGTGCCAGCAGCTCGCGGGGGGCGGGTGAAGCTTTCTTT.

The rearrangement uses TRBV21-1 and TRBJ2-7; the table calls TRBD1, which could not be checked here. TRBV21-1 is termed a pseudogene. The CDR3 has 9 amino acids. CDR3 in DNA: TGTGCCAGCCCCAGGGGGCAGTACTTC. It is translated as CASPRGQYF.

V gene TRBV15 combines with J gene TRBJ2-6; tentative D call: TRBD1 (5 bases). This CDR3 contains 18 residues. With 0 bases removed from V and 0 bases from J, the gap between germline ends came to 12 bases. Germline CDR1 reads LNHNV; CDR2 reads YYDKDF (reference sequence). The CDR3: CATSRDGAGNSGANVLTF. CDR3 DNA: TGTGCCACCAGCAGAGATGGGGCCGGAAACTCTGGGGCCAACGTCCTGACTTTC.

The J gene is TRBJ1-4, the V gene TRBV6-4; D is uncertain. The germline V gene encodes CDR1 MRHNA and CDR2 SNTAGT. V was trimmed by 3 bases and J by 3 bases, leaving 11 bases between them. This CDR3 is built from 15 residues. The CDR3 loop reads CASSEGGLSNEKLFF. CDR3 bases: TGTGCCAGCAGTGAGGGCGGGCTCTCTAATGAAAAACTGTTTTTT.

The chain uses TRBV10-2 and TRBJ2-3, with D unclear. The CDR3 spans 12 residues. V was shortened by 7 bases and J by 4 bases, with 9 bases between the two germline ends. Per germline, CDR1 WSHSY and CDR2 SAAADI. In nucleotides, the CDR3 is TGCGCCAGCAAATCAGTCGCAGATACGCAGTATTTT. It yields the protein CASKSVADTQYF.

This clone was found a few times. The rearrangement joins TRBV28 to TRBJ2-5, with 15 bases fitting TRBD2. This CDR3 has 16 amino acids. V shed 8 bases and J 5 bases; nucleotides not matched to a gene: 9. Germline V lookup: CDR1 MDHEN, CDR2 SYDVKM. In DNA form, the CDR3 reads TGTGCCAGCGTCGGACTAGCGGGAGGGGAGGGGGAGACCCAGTACTTC. Protein sequence: CASVGLAGGEGETQYF.

The chain joins TRBV4-3 to TRBJ2-7; 8 nucleotides align to TRBD1. The CDR3 covers 16 residues. From germline, CDR1 is LGHNA and CDR2 YSLEER. Germline trimming cut 4 bases from V and 0 bases from J; bases unmatched to any gene: 8. The CDR3 spells CASSPDGQGGSYEQYF. In DNA, the CDR3 is TGCGCCAGCAGCCCCGACGGACAGGGAGGCTCCTACGAGCAGTACTTC.

The rearrangement joins TRBV28 to TRBJ2-3; 9 nucleotides align to TRBD2. Trimming at V came to 1 base and at J to 0 bases, leaving 2 bases not matched to a gene. This CDR3 is 16 amino acids long. Germline CDR1 is MDHEN and CDR2 is SYDVKM. The CDR3 loop reads CASSLYAGGSTDTQYF. For the CDR3, the DNA is TGTGCCAGCAGTTTATATGCGGGAGGGAGCACAGATACGCAGTATTTT. The entire variable domain, with the rest obtained from reference TRBV28 and TRBJ2-3, is as follows: DVKVTQSSRYLVKRTGEKVFLECVQDMDHENMFWYRQDPGLGLRLIYFSYDVKMKEKGDIPEGYSVSREKKERFSLILESASTNQTSMYLCASSLYAGGSTDTQYFGPGTRLTVL.

This rearrangement joins TRBV4-3 to TRBJ1-5; D perhaps matches TRBD1 (6 bases). CDR3 length equals 16 residues. Germline assignment: CDR1 LGHNA and CDR2 YSLEER. The germline V and J ends were trimmed by 0 bases and 2 bases, with 11 bases remaining between them. Written as DNA, the CDR3 is TGCGCCAGCAGCCAAGATTACAGGGACGGCAATCAGCCCCAGCATTTT. As protein: CASSQDYRDGNQPQHF.

This clone was counted only a few times. The chain links TRBV6-1 to TRBJ2-5, with 13 bases fitting TRBD2. The CDR3 contains 18 residues. Germline CDR1 and CDR2: MNHNS and SASEGT. V shed 3 bases and J 4 bases; nucleotides not matched to a gene: 11. In DNA form, the CDR3 reads TGTGCCAGCAGTGAGGGTAGGACTAGCGGGAGAATAAGAGAGACCCAGTACTTC. Encoded protein: CASSEGRTSGRIRETQYF.

This chain connects TRBV6-5 to TRBJ2-3; TRBD2 aligns across 7 bases. CDR3 length equals 13 residues. With 6 bases clipped from V and 8 bases from J, the junction kept 8 bases outside the gene matches. Germline V gives CDR1 MNHEY, CDR2 SVGAGI. CDR3 sequence reads: CASSLDRGGTQYF. The CDR3 coding sequence is TGTGCCAGCAGCCTCGATCGCGGGGGTACGCAGTATTTT.

This sequence joins TRBV7-2 and TRBJ2-7, with 16 bases fitting TRBD2. This CDR3 has 17 residues. Germline-derived CDR1 and CDR2 are SGHTA and FQGNSA. With 0 bases clipped from V and 6 bases from J, the junction kept 5 bases outside the gene matches. CDR3 protein: CASSLASGTSGRAEQYF. The CDR3 DNA is TGTGCCAGCAGCTTAGCGTCCGGGACTAGCGGGAGGGCCGAGCAGTACTTC. Filled out from reference TRBV7-2 and TRBJ2-7, the complete variable domain reads GAGVSQSPSNKVTEKGKDVELRCDPISGHTALYWYRQSLGQGLEFLIYFQGNSAPDKSGLPSDRFSAERTGGSVSTLTIQRTQQEDSAVYLCASSLASGTSGRAEQYFGPGTRLTVT.

The rearrangement uses TRBV28 and TRBJ1-2; 8 bases agree with TRBD1. The germline CDR1 and CDR2 sequences are MDHEN and SYDVKM. Losses at the gene ends were 10 bases for V and 3 bases for J; bases not matched to a gene: 7. The CDR3 consists of 13 residues. CDR3 nucleotide sequence: TGTGCCACTCGGACAGGGTCGGACTATGGCTACACCTTC. Translating gives CATRTGSDYGYTF.

J is TRBJ1-4 and V is TRBV6-5; 10 bases line up with TRBD1. The CDR3 is made up of 15 amino acids. Germline CDR1 is MNHEY and CDR2 is SVGAGI. V lost 1 base and J lost 6; bases outside the gene matches: 2. CDR3 DNA: TGTGCCAGCAGTTACTTTGGACAGGGGGATGAAAAACTGTTTTTT. Protein product: CASSYFGQGDEKLFF.

V and J are TRBV6-5 and TRBJ2-3, with TRBD1 matching 8 bases. V shed 1 base, J shed 1 base, and the junction held 4 bases outside the gene matches. Germline loops: CDR1 MNHEY, CDR2 SVGAGI. The CDR3 is 16 amino acids. The CDR3: CASSYWTGKGTDTQYF. The CDR3 nucleotides read TGTGCCAGCAGTTACTGGACAGGGAAAGGCACAGATACGCAGTATTTT.

The chain uses TRBV20-1 and TRBJ2-3, with D perhaps TRBD1 (6 bases). The V end was cut by 5 bases, the J end by 11 bases, with 14 bases between. Germline CDR1 reads DFQATT; CDR2 reads SNEGSKA (reference sequence). This CDR3 is built from 11 residues. The CDR3 DNA reads as TGCAGTGCTCCAAGGGGGTCTGGGCAGTATTTT. Translation gives CSAPRGSGQYF.

The chain combines TRBV4-3 with TRBJ2-7; D perhaps matches TRBD1 (6 bases). In germline, CDR1 is LGHNA, CDR2 YSLEER. V shed 0 bases and J shed 2 bases, with 14 bases lying between them. CDR3 length equals 16 residues. CDR3 loop: CASSQESGVLPYEQYF. The CDR3 DNA sequence: TGCGCCAGCAGCCAAGAATCAGGGGTTCTACCCTACGAGCAGTACTTC.

This chain uses TRBV4-2 with TRBJ2-7; a weak D match, TRBD2 (5 bases). CDR1 and CDR2 from the germline V gene are LGHNA and YNFKEQ. This CDR3 spans 13 amino acids. V lost 3 bases and J 3 bases, leaving 9 bases between the germline ends. The CDR3 sequence: CASSQALDYEQYF. The DNA for the CDR3 is TGTGCCAGCAGCCAGGCACTAGACTACGAGCAGTACTTC.

The chain has TRBV27 and TRBJ2-1; 13 bases are a match to TRBD2. J was trimmed by 1 base and V by 5 bases; bases with no gene match: 11. CDR1 MNHEY and CDR2 SMNVEV come from the germline V gene (reference sequence). The CDR3 spans 19 residues. CDR3: CASSPPGTSGNGSYNEQFF. The DNA for the CDR3 is TGTGCCAGCAGTCCCCCCGGGACTAGCGGGAACGGGTCCTACAATGAGCAGTTCTTC.

The rearrangement links TRBV5-6 to TRBJ2-2; 9 nucleotides match TRBD1. Per the germline V gene, CDR1 is SGHDT and CDR2 is YYEEEE. The CDR3 covers 17 residues. The V segment lost 5 bases and the J segment 4 bases; nucleotides outside the gene matches: 12. CDR3 coding DNA: TGTGCCAGCAGTGTTAGATGGACAGGGGTGGGCACCGGGGAGCTGTTTTTT. It is translated as CASSVRWTGVGTGELFF.

Concerning this clone itself: The sample has other DNA sequences that encode this CDR3 too. This chain joins TRBV10-1 and TRBJ2-7, with 7 nucleotides matching TRBD1. Germline V gives CDR1 WNHNN, CDR2 SYGVQD (reference sequence). The CDR3 runs 13 residues. V lost 8 bases, J lost 4 bases, and 8 bases stayed unmatched. This CDR3 is CASSRQGSYEQYF. CDR3 bases: TGCGCCAGCTCAAGACAGGGTTCGTACGAGCAGTACTTC.

V and J are TRBV5-4 and TRBJ2-1, with TRBD2 identical over 7 bases. This CDR3 is built from 19 residues. From germline, CDR1 is SGHNT and CDR2 YYREEE (reference sequence). V lost 0 bases, J lost 0 bases, and 12 bases stayed unmatched. In DNA form, the CDR3 reads TGTGCCAGCAGCTTGGTGGGTCTAGCGGAAAGGAGCTCCTACAATGAGCAGTTCTTC. As protein: CASSLVGLAERSSYNEQFF.

The chain recombines TRBV7-9 with TRBJ1-1, with 12 nucleotides matching TRBD1. Trimming took 5 bases from V and 0 from J; bases not matched to a gene: 4. The CDR3 loop spans 16 amino acids. Germline V gene data show CDR1 as SEHNR and CDR2 as FQNEAQ (reference sequence). The CDR3 loop is CASSGTGGGMNTEAFF. Written as DNA, the CDR3 is TGTGCCAGCAGCGGGACAGGGGGCGGCATGAACACTGAAGCTTTCTTT.

The rearrangement links TRBV5-1 to TRBJ2-2; 10 bases match TRBD2. Germline-derived CDR1 and CDR2 are SGHRS and YFSETQ. CDR3 length equals 16 residues. The V segment lost 4 bases and the J segment 5 bases; nucleotides outside the gene matches: 8. CDR3: CASSPGLALETGELFF. DNA for the CDR3: TGCGCCAGCAGCCCGGGACTAGCGTTAGAGACCGGGGAGCTGTTTTTT. Full variable domain (outside the CDR3, taken from reference TRBV5-1 and TRBJ2-2): KAGVTQTPRYLIKTRGQQVTLSCSPISGHRSVSWYQQTPGQGLQFLFEYFSETQRNKGNFPGRFSGRQFSNSRSEMNVSTLELGDSALYLCASSPGLALETGELFFGEGSRLTVL.

This chain connects TRBV11-3 to TRBJ2-7, with 11 bases lining up with TRBD2. The CDR3 length is 16 residues. Germline lookup yields CDR1 SGHNT and CDR2 YENEEA. Trimming cost V 1 base and J 1 base; bases outside gene matches: 3. CDR3 residues: CASSLGGTSGSYEQYF. The CDR3 DNA reads TGTGCCAGCAGCTTAGGCGGGACTAGCGGATCCTACGAGCAGTACTTC.

CDR3 DNA: TGTGCCAGCAGCGAGGGACAGGGTTCCTACGAGCAGTACTTC. Its protein is CASSEGQGSYEQYF. The V gene is TRBV5-4, the J gene TRBJ2-7; 9 bases match TRBD1. The CDR3 spans 14 residues. V trimming: 4 bases; J trimming: 1 base; junction bases outside the gene matches: 3. Germline CDR1 is SGHNT and CDR2 is YYREEE (reference sequence).